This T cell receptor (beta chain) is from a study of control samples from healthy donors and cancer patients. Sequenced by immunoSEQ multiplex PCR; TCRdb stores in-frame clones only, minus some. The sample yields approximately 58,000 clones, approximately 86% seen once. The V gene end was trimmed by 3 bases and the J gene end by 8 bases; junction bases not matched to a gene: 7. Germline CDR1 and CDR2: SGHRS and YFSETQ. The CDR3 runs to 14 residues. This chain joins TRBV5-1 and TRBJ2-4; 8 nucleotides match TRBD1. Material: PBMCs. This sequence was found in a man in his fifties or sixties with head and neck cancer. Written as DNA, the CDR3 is TGCGCCAGCAGCTCAGGACAGGGTCGGGACATTCAGTACTTC. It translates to CASSSGQGRDIQYF.